The present entry profiles one TCR beta chain with its context. Antigen: not known. The protocol was immunoSEQ multiplex PCR, while the TCRdb copy is restricted to in-frame clones and leaves out a portion. This table holds about 980,000 clones, approximately 76% found once. These data are taken from a study of shared clonotypes between healthy human individuals. Overall study results and limits: All-four-donor shared clonotypes had higher generation probabilities than non-shared clonotypes did. An effect of sequencing depth on clonotype sharing among donors was expected. Specimens sampled were limited to blood, with tissue repertoires likely differing.

Trimming took off 5 bases at V and 9 bases at J, with 11 bases between the two ends. The CDR3 has 12 residues. Germline CDR1 SGHAT, CDR2 FQNNGV. The chain has TRBV11-2 and TRBJ2-4; D is possibly TRBD2 (6 bases). The receptor was derived from a man between 18 and 29 years old in good health. Source material: memory CD4+ T cells sorted from blood. Subset reported: CD45RA-negative fraction. The CDR3 loop reads CASSLGGLIQYF. CDR3 coding DNA: TGTGCCAGCAGCCTCGGGGGTCTCATTCAGTACTTC.